This T cell receptor (beta chain) was observed in a study of cytomegalovirus exposure and HLA in healthy donors. Overall study findings and caveats: Later work found that TCR association rates differed between HLA loci; DRB1 had the most and HLA-C the fewest. It emerged from a later analysis that several of the most significant clusters appeared to be linked to common viral pathogens. Researchers reported in a later analysis that a missense DCLRE1C variant was tied to TCR beta V- and J-gene trimming. The classifier, whose performance was assessed in both the original and validation cohorts, reportedly diagnosed cytomegalovirus status with high specificity and sensitivity.

This clone was observed a few times. The antigen is not known. V lost 3 bases, J lost 3 bases, and 0 bases stayed unmatched. CDR1 is SEHNR, CDR2 FQNEAQ, per germline (reference sequence). This CDR3 spans 14 amino acids. In the PCR, 60 Vbeta and 13 Jbeta primers were used. The data were produced by immunoSEQ multiplex PCR, yet TCRdb's version contains in-frame clones alone and is incomplete. The sample has more than 150,000 clones, around three quarters seen once; the top ten hold under 2%. The chain links TRBV7-9 to TRBJ2-1; TRBD1 agrees at 9 bases. Sequenced sample: PBMCs. The receptor comes from a woman aged 25 to 45 in good health and CMV-seronegative. The CDR3 here is CASSLTGGYNEQFF. In DNA, the CDR3 is TGTGCCAGCAGCTTGACAGGGGGCTACAATGAGCAGTTCTTC.